A selection of T cell receptor beta chains follows, all from one sample in a study of Ad26.COV2.S vaccination and SARS-CoV-2 variants. Profiled with immunoSEQ multiplex PCR; TCRdb holds only in-frame clones, not every one. The table lists about 680,000 clones, more than 70% of them singletons. The starting material was peripheral blood, obtained in a trial of Ad26.COV2.S vaccine versus placebo. The source is a person between 18 and 65 years old who received the Ad26.COV2.S COVID-19 vaccine or a placebo. CDR3s include the opening cysteine and the closing phenylalanine or tryptophan. The order of the fields is V gene, J gene, clone size, D gene, CDR3 protein, CDR3 DNA. D genes are given only for firm matches. Part of the rows lack a size; the others show once, few, many or a class for expanded clones.

TRBV18	TRBJ1-1	.	.	CASSPPSVNTEAFF	TGTGCCAGCTCACCACCGAGTGTGAACACTGAAGCTTTCTTT
TRBV5-1	TRBJ1-4	.	TRBD1	CASSLGDRAELFF	TGCGCCAGCAGCTTGGGCGACAGGGCTGAACTGTTTTTT
TRBV30	TRBJ1-1	.	TRBD1	CAWMGQPNTEAFF	TGTGCCTGGATGGGACAGCCAAACACTGAAGCTTTCTTT
TRBV4-1	TRBJ1-4	.	.	CASSQDLNRRNEKLFF	TGCGCCAGCAGCCAAGATCTTAACAGGCGTAATGAAAAACTGTTTTTT
TRBV6-1	TRBJ2-7	.	TRBD2	CASSEAGLYYEQYF	TGTGCCAGCAGTGAAGCGGGACTATACTACGAGCAGTACTTC
TRBV29-1	TRBJ2-5	.	.	CSVEGTRANQETQYF	TGCAGCGTTGAAGGTACCCGGGCGAACCAAGAGACCCAGTACTTC
TRBV7-2	TRBJ2-2	.	.	CASSLVGTFSTNTGELFF	TGTGCCAGCAGCTTAGTAGGCACCTTTTCTACGAACACCGGGGAGCTGTTTTTT
TRBV19	TRBJ2-1	.	.	CASSIQTLSSYNEQFF	TGTGCCAGTAGTATTCAGACCCTTAGCTCCTACAATGAGCAGTTCTTC
TRBV19	TRBJ1-5	.	.	CASHPEAPTGRQPQHF	TGTGCCAGTCATCCGGAGGCTCCCACTGGCCGTCAGCCCCAGCATTTT
TRBV12-3/TRBV12-4	TRBJ1-1	.	.	CASSLWQNTEAFF	TGTGCCAGCAGTTTGTGGCAGAACACTGAAGCTTTCTTT
TRBV7-9	TRBJ1-2	.	TRBD1	CASSLEGAAGYTF	TGTGCCAGCAGCTTAGAGGGGGCGGCTGGCTACACCTTC
TRBV4-1	TRBJ1-1	.	TRBD1	CASSTGQMNTEAFF	TGCGCCAGCAGCACGGGACAGATGAACACTGAAGCTTTCTTT
TRBV24-1	TRBJ1-1	.	.	CATSDLPAVGEAFF	TGTGCCACCAGTGATTTGCCGGCTGTCGGTGAAGCTTTCTTT
TRBV5-1	TRBJ1-1	.	.	CASSQGTEAFF	TGCGCCAGCAGCCAGGGCACTGAAGCTTTCTTT
TRBV6-2/TRBV6-3	TRBJ2-6	.	.	CASSYGGTGANVLTF	TGTGCCAGCAGTTACGGCGGTACTGGGGCCAACGTCCTGACTTTC
TRBV5-5	TRBJ2-2	few	.	CASSLGLGTAGELFF	TGTGCCAGCAGCTTAGGTCTAGGGACCGCCGGGGAGCTGTTTTTT
TRBV25-1	TRBJ1-3	.	.	CASSEYVRSGNTIYF	TGTGCCAGCAGTGAATATGTACGCAGTGGAAACACCATATATTTT
TRBV7-8	TRBJ1-1	.	.	CASSLGGGQTEAFF	TGTGCCAGCAGCTTAGGAGGAGGGCAAACTGAAGCTTTCTTT
TRBV5-1	TRBJ1-1	.	.	CASSVRTGSPEGEAFF	TGCGCCAGCAGCGTCCGGACGGGGTCACCAGAGGGTGAAGCTTTCTTT
TRBV3-1/TRBV3-2	TRBJ1-1	.	TRBD1	CASAGGATTEAFF	TGTGCCAGCGCAGGGGGGGCGACCACTGAAGCTTTCTTT
TRBV2	TRBJ2-3	.	.	CASTGDRSTDTQYF	TGTGCCAGCACCGGGGACCGGAGCACAGATACGCAGTATTTT
TRBV25-1	TRBJ2-5	.	.	CASRSPALTQYF	TGTGCCAGCCGTTCGCCGGCCCTGACCCAGTACTTC
TRBV11-1	TRBJ1-1	.	.	CASSWEAGSNTEAFF	TGTGCCAGCAGCTGGGAGGCGGGGAGTAACACTGAAGCTTTCTTT
TRBV9	TRBJ2-7	.	TRBD2	CASSPIPGTSPHEQYF	TGTGCCAGCAGCCCCATCCCGGGGACTAGTCCCCACGAGCAGTACTTC
TRBV7-9	TRBJ2-5	.	.	CASSLAGTSETQYF	TGTGCCAGCAGCTTAGCGGGGACTTCGGAGACCCAGTACTTC
TRBV2	TRBJ1-1	many	TRBD1	CASSEGQGTEAFF	TGTGCCAGCAGTGAAGGACAGGGTACCGAAGCTTTCTTT
TRBV19	TRBJ2-7	.	.	CASGSRPYEQYF	TGTGCCAGCGGTAGCAGGCCCTACGAGCAGTACTTC
TRBV29-1	TRBJ2-3	.	.	CSVDPDGTDTQYF	TGCAGCGTTGACCCCGACGGCACAGATACGCAGTATTTT
TRBV7-2	TRBJ1-6	.	.	CASSLVGSPLHF	TGTGCCAGCAGCTTAGTTGGGTCACCCCTCCACTTT
TRBV4-2	TRBJ2-1	.	TRBD2	CASSPLAGGAPNEQFF	TGTGCCAGCAGCCCCTTAGCGGGGGGGGCCCCTAATGAGCAGTTCTTC
TRBV7-2	TRBJ2-3	.	TRBD2	CASSPGLAEKDTQYF	TGTGCCAGCAGCCCCGGACTAGCGGAGAAAGATACGCAGTATTTT
TRBV30	TRBJ1-5	few	.	CAFLEADSNQPQHF	TGTGCCTTCCTAGAGGCCGATAGCAATCAGCCCCAGCATTTT
TRBV4-1	TRBJ1-5	.	.	CASSRDSNQPQHF	TGCGCCAGCAGCCGGGACAGCAATCAGCCCCAGCATTTT
TRBV2	TRBJ1-5	.	TRBD1	CASSEGTGGNQPQHF	TGTGCCAGCAGTGAAGGGACAGGGGGAAATCAGCCCCAGCATTTT
TRBV19	TRBJ1-6	.	.	CASSVEGETSPLHF	TGTGCCAGTAGTGTGGAGGGGGAAACTTCACCCCTCCACTTT
TRBV29-1	TRBJ1-1	.	.	CSVEGVKGNPEAFF	TGCAGCGTTGAAGGGGTGAAGGGGAATCCAGAAGCTTTCTTT
TRBV4-3	TRBJ2-3	.	.	CASSQEGGETSTDTQYF	TGCGCCAGCAGCCAAGAAGGGGGGGAGACTAGCACAGATACGCAGTATTTT
TRBV5-1	TRBJ1-1	.	.	CASGGETGGTEAFF	TGCGCCAGCGGCGGGGAGACGGGCGGCACTGAAGCTTTCTTT
TRBV7-8	TRBJ2-5	.	.	CASSPVGWQETQYF	TGTGCCAGCAGCCCAGTCGGGTGGCAAGAGACCCAGTACTTC
TRBV4-2	TRBJ2-4	.	TRBD1	CASSQAGQEALAKNIQYF	TGTGCCAGCAGCCAAGCGGGACAGGAAGCTTTAGCCAAAAACATTCAGTACTTC
TRBV29-1	TRBJ2-7	.	.	CSVGGSLSYEQYF	TGCAGCGTTGGCGGAAGCCTCTCCTACGAGCAGTACTTC
TRBV3-1/TRBV3-2	TRBJ1-2	once	.	CASSQPGYGYTF	TGTGCCAGCAGCCAACCCGGCTATGGCTACACCTTC